These 3 T cell receptor beta chains share one sample of origin, sequenced in a study of metastatic and nonmetastatic thyroid tumors. All patients were treatment-naive before thyroid surgery. TCRdb re-clonotyped the PCR reads via MiXCR. Among tens of thousands of clones listed, 20% were seen once. Sequencing was performed on blood. The receptor source for this set is a female donor with papillary thyroid cancer or a benign thyroid nodule (not recorded which). Some clones in this sample may be carry-over from other donors' samples.

There are many counts of this clone. The junction departs from germline at one end; a sequencing error may be responsible. This chain links TRBV7-7 with TRBJ2-1; tentative D call: TRBD1 (6 bases). Germline V gene data show CDR1 as SSHAT and CDR2 as FNYEAQ (reference sequence). The length of the CDR3 is 14 residues. CDR3 in DNA: TGTGCTAGCAGCCCTTCTGGGGGCGTCGGTGAGCAGTTCTTC. Translation gives CASSPSGGVGEQFF.

About this clone: Because the CDR3 is missing its conserved closing phenylalanine or tryptophan, this is likely a read error. The J gene is TRBJ2-2, the V gene TRBV6-1; D not resolved. Germline V gives CDR1 MNHNS, CDR2 SASEGT. This CDR3 region has 13 residues. V lost 9 bases and J 1 base, leaving 9 bases between the germline ends. The CDR3 DNA reads TGTGCCAGTAACAACAAGAACACCGGGGAGCTGTTTTCT. This translates into CASNNKNTGELFS.

In its sample, this clone was seen many times. This chain links TRBV18 with TRBJ2-7; D is uncertain. The CDR3 consists of 13 residues. V lost 5 bases and J 1 base, leaving 9 bases between the germline ends. CDR1 is KGHSH and CDR2 is LQKENI in the germline V gene. The DNA for the CDR3 is TGTGCCAGCTCAAGTCCCGGATCCTACGAGCAGTACTTC. The encoded protein is CASSSPGSYEQYF.